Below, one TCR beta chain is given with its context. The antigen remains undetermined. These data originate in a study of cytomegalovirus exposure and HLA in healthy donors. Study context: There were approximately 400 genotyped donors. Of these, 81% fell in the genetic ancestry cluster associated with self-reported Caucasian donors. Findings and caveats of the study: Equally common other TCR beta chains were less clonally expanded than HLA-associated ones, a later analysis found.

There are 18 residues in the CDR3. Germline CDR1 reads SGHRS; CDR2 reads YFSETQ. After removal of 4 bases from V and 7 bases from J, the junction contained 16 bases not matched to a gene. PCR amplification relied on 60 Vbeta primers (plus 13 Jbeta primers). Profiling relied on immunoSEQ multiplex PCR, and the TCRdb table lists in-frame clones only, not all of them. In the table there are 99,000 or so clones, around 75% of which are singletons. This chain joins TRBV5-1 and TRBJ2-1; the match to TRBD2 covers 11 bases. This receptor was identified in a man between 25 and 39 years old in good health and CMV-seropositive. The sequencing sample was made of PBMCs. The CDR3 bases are TGCGCCAGCAGCCAAACTAGCCAAGTAGCGGGGGGGATGAATGAGCAGTTCTTC. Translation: CASSQTSQVAGGMNEQFF.